These 16 T cell receptor beta chains were sequenced from one sample in a study of cytomegalovirus exposure and HLA in healthy donors. It was with 60 Vbeta and 13 Jbeta primers that the PCR ran. Some clones are missing from TCRdb's copy, which holds only in-frame ones; the method was immunoSEQ multiplex PCR. The repertoire has about 170,000 clones, roughly 80% of them found once; the top ten carry 6% to 7.5%. Sequencing used PBMCs. The source is a young man in good health and CMV-seropositive.

This sequence joins TRBV19 and TRBJ2-6, with D perhaps TRBD1 (6 bases). From germline, CDR1 is LNHDA and CDR2 SQIVND (reference sequence). V was trimmed by 5 bases and J by 1 base, leaving 9 bases between them. The CDR3 is made up of 15 amino acids. CDR3 in amino acids: CASSPDRSGANVLTF. In nucleotides, the CDR3 is TGTGCCAGTAGTCCCGACAGGTCTGGGGCCAACGTCCTGACTTTC.

The rearrangement uses TRBV27 and TRBJ2-1; 16 positions match TRBD2. After removal of 0 bases from V and 8 bases from J, the junction contained 4 bases not matched to a gene. Germline loops: CDR1 MNHEY, CDR2 SMNVEV (reference sequence). This CDR3 contains 17 residues. The CDR3 DNA reads as TGTGCCAGCAGTTTATCGAAGGGACTAGCGGGAGGGGATGAGCAGTTCTTC. As protein: CASSLSKGLAGGDEQFF.

The chain couples TRBV6-5 to TRBJ2-5; TRBD1 agrees at 8 bases. With V trimmed by 6 bases and J by 6 bases, 3 bases remained unmatched. The V gene's germline CDR1 is MNHEY and CDR2 SVGAGI. This CDR3 has 12 amino acids. This CDR3 is CASSRDRKTQYF. In DNA form, the CDR3 reads TGTGCCAGCAGCCGGGACAGGAAGACCCAGTACTTC.

The J gene is TRBJ1-1, the V gene TRBV5-1, with 7 bases aligning to TRBD1. The CDR3 covers 14 residues. The germline CDR1 and CDR2 sequences are SGHRS and YFSETQ. Trimming took 0 bases from V and 4 from J; bases not matched to a gene: 3. The CDR3: CASSLDRQGTEAFF. For the CDR3, the DNA is TGCGCCAGCAGCTTGGACCGACAGGGCACTGAAGCTTTCTTT. The full variable domain, with the rest looked up from reference TRBV5-1 and TRBJ1-1, is KAGVTQTPRYLIKTRGQQVTLSCSPISGHRSVSWYQQTPGQGLQFLFEYFSETQRNKGNFPGRFSGRQFSNSRSEMNVSTLELGDSALYLCASSLDRQGTEAFFGQGTRLTVV.

This sequence joins TRBV28 and TRBJ1-4, with 7 bases fitting TRBD1. V was clipped by 5 bases and J by 5 bases; unmatched bases: 8. The CDR3 consists of 15 residues. Germline V gene data show CDR1 as MDHEN and CDR2 as SYDVKM. CDR3 bases: TGTGCCAGCAGTCCCCCGACAGGGAACAATGAAAAACTGTTTTTT. Residues: CASSPPTGNNEKLFF.

This clone was detected only once. The chain carries TRBV10-3 and TRBJ1-6; a weak D match, TRBD1 (6 bases). Deletions cut 6 bases from V and 0 bases from J, with 9 bases between. The germline V gene encodes CDR1 ENHRY and CDR2 SYGVKD. There are 15 residues in the CDR3. CDR3 protein: CAIRPDSSYNSPLHF. DNA of the CDR3: TGTGCCATCAGACCGGACAGCTCCTATAATTCACCCCTCCACTTT.

The chain is built from TRBV6-1 and TRBJ1-6, with 9 bases identical to TRBD1. The germline gives CDR1 MNHNS, CDR2 SASEGT. V trimming: 1 base; J trimming: 8 bases; junction bases outside the gene matches: 6. CDR3 length equals 16 residues. The CDR3 reads CASSEDRGRRDSPLHF. The CDR3 nucleotides read TGTGCCAGCAGTGAAGACAGGGGGCGAAGGGATTCACCCCTCCACTTT.

The chain joins TRBV28 to TRBJ2-7; 7 positions agree with TRBD2. The V gene's germline CDR1 is MDHEN and CDR2 SYDVKM. This CDR3 has 13 amino acids. Germline trimming cut 7 bases from V and 2 bases from J; bases unmatched to any gene: 5. DNA for the CDR3: TGTGCCAGCAATGGACTAGAAACCTACGAGCAGTACTTC. It specifies CASNGLETYEQYF.

This chain joins TRBV7-9 and TRBJ2-7, with 9 bases aligning to TRBD1. In germline, CDR1 is SEHNR, CDR2 FQNEAQ (reference sequence). This CDR3 comprises 15 residues. V lost 7 bases and J lost 0; bases outside the gene matches: 7. CDR3 bases: TGTGCCAGCACCTACGGACAGGGGAACTCCTACGAGCAGTACTTC. Translating gives CASTYGQGNSYEQYF.

The chain recombines TRBV27 with TRBJ2-2, with 7 bases aligning to TRBD1. The ends lost 5 bases at V and 7 bases at J; junction bases unmatched: 7. In germline, CDR1 is MNHEY, CDR2 SMNVEV (reference sequence). This CDR3 is 14 amino acids long. CDR3 sequence reads: CASSEGGAGGELFF. CDR3 DNA: TGTGCCAGCAGTGAAGGGGGCGCGGGCGGGGAGCTGTTTTTT.

The rearrangement uses TRBV27 and TRBJ2-3; TRBD1 agrees at 9 bases. Germline trimming cut 5 bases from V and 3 bases from J; bases unmatched to any gene: 3. This CDR3 is built from 14 residues. Germline-derived CDR1 and CDR2 are MNHEY and SMNVEV (reference sequence). The CDR3 spells CASSRTGDTDTQYF. The CDR3 DNA is TGTGCCAGCAGTCGGACAGGGGATACAGATACGCAGTATTTT.

The gene calls are TRBV28 and TRBJ2-7; D is possibly TRBD2 (6 bases). The CDR3 totals 13 residues. With 5 bases removed from V and 6 bases from J, the gap between germline ends came to 14 bases. Germline values: CDR1 MDHEN, CDR2 SYDVKM. The CDR3, as DNA: TGTGCCAGCAGTCCCCACGAGGGAGGCGAGCAGTACTTC. It codes for CASSPHEGGEQYF.

This clone was picked up one time. J is TRBJ2-5 and V is TRBV28, with TRBD1 matching over 7 bases. The CDR3 runs 15 residues. V lost 4 bases to trimming and J lost 0 bases; unmatched junction nucleotides: 5. The germline V gene encodes CDR1 MDHEN and CDR2 SYDVKM. Written as DNA, the CDR3 is TGTGCCAGCAGTTCCGGACAGGCGTACCAAGAGACCCAGTACTTC. It codes for CASSSGQAYQETQYF.

This chain connects TRBV9 to TRBJ2-2; D gene unclear. From germline, CDR1 is SGDLS and CDR2 YYNGEE. V lost 0 bases to trimming and J lost 7 bases, with 10 bases between them. The CDR3 runs to 14 residues. CDR3 sequence reads: CASSVEQDHGELFF. CDR3 bases: TGTGCCAGCAGCGTAGAGCAGGATCACGGGGAGCTGTTTTTT.

The V gene is TRBV6-5, the J gene TRBJ2-1; D is unclear. CDR1 MNHEY and CDR2 SVGAGI come from the germline V gene. The CDR3 loop spans 13 amino acids. Trimming took 0 bases from V and 8 from J, leaving 8 bases between them. DNA for the CDR3: TGTGCCAGCAGTTACTCGGTTGCGTATGAGCAGTTCTTC. Translation: CASSYSVAYEQFF.

This clone was observed a few times. The V call is TRBV27, the J call TRBJ2-1; 8 nucleotides match TRBD2. Germline V gives CDR1 MNHEY, CDR2 SMNVEV (reference sequence). Trimming removed 2 bases from V and 6 bases from J; junction bases left unmatched: 6. This CDR3 comprises 15 residues. The CDR3 region is CASSLRGLVFNEQFF. DNA of the CDR3: TGTGCCAGCAGTTTACGGGGACTAGTCTTCAATGAGCAGTTCTTC.